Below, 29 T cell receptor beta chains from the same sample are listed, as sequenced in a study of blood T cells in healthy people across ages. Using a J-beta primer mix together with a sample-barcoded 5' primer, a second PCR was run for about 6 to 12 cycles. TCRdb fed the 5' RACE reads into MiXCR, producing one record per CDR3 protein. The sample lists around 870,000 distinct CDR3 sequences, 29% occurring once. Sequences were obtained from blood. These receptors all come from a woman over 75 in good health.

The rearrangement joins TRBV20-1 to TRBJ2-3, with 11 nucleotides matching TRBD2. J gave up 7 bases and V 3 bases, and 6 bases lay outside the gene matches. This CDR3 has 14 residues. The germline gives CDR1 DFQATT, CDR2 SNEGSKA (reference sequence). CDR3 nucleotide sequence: TGCAGTGCTAGCCTAGCGGGGGGCCTGAATACGCAGTATTTT. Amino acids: CSASLAGGLNTQYF.

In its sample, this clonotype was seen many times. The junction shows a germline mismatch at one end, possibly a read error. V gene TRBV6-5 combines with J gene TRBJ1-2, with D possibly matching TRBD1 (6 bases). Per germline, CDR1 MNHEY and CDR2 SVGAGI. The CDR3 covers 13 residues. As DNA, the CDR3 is TGTGCCAGCACTTACATACAGGGAGGAGGCTACACCTTC. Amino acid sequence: CASTYIQGGGYTF.

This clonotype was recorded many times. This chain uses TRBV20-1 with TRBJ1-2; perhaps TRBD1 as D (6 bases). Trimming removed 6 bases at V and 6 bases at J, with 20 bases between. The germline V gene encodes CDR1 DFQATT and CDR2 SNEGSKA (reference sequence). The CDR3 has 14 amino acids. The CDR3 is CSAQDLPGVNGYTF. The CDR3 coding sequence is TGCAGTGCCCAAGATCTCCCAGGGGTTAATGGCTACACCTTC.

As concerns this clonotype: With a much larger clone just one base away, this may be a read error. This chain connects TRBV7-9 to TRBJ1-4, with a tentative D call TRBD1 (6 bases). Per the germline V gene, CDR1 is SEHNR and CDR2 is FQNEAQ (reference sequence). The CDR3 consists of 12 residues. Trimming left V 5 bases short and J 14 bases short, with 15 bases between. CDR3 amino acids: CASSLPDSDLFF. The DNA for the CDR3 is TGTGCCAGCAGCCTCCCGGACAGCGATCTGTTTTTT.

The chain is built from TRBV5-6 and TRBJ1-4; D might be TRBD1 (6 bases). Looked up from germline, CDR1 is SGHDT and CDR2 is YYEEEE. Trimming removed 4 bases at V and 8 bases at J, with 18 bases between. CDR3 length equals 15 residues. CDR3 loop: CASSTGGGAWEKLFF. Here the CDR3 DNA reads TGTGCCAGCAGCACCGGCGGGGGGGCATGGGAAAAACTGTTTTTT.

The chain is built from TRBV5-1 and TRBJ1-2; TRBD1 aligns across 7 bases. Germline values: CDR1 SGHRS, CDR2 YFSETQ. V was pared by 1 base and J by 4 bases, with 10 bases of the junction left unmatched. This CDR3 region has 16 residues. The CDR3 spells CASSLSPRDSPYGYTF. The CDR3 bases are TGCGCCAGCAGCTTGTCCCCGAGGGACAGTCCCTATGGCTACACCTTC.

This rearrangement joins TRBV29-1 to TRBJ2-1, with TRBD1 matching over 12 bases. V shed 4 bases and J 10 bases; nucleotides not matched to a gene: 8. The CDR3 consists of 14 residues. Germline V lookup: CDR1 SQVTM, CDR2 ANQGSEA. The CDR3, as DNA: TGCAGCGTTGGGCCCGGGACAGGGGGCCGCGAGCAGTTCTTC. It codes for CSVGPGTGGREQFF.

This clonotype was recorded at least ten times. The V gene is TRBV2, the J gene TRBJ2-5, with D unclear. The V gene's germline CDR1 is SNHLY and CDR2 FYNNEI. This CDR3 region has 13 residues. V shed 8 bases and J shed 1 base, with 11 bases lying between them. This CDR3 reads CASYQGPQETQYF. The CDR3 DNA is TGTGCCAGCTATCAAGGGCCCCAAGAGACCCAGTACTTC.

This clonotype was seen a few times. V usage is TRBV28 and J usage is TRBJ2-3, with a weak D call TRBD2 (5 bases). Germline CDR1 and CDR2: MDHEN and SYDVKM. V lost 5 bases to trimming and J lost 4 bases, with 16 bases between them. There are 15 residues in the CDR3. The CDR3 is CASSPFNRGADTQYF. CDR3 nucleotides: TGTGCCAGCAGTCCATTCAACCGGGGAGCAGATACGCAGTATTTT.

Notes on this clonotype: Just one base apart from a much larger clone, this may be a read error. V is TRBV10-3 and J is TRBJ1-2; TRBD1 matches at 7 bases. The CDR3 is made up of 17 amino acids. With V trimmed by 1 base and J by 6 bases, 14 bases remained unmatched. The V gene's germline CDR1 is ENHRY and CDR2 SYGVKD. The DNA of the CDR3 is TGTGCCATCAGTGAGTTCCGGACAGGTCGCCGTTCCCATGGCTACACCTTC. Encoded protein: CAISEFRTGRRSHGYTF.

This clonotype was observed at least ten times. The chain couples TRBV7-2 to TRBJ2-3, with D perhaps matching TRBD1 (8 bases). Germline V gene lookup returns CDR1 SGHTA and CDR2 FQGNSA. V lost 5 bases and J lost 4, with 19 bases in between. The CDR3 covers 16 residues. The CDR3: CASSLRTGRDADTQYF. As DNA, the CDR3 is TGTGCCAGCAGCCTCCGGACAGGGAGGGATGCAGATACGCAGTATTTT.

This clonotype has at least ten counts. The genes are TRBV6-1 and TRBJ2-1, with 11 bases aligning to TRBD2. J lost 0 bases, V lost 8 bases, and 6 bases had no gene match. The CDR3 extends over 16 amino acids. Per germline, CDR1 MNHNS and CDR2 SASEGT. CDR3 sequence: CASAGLAGSSYNEQFF. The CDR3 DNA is TGTGCCAGCGCCGGACTAGCGGGTAGCTCCTACAATGAGCAGTTCTTC.

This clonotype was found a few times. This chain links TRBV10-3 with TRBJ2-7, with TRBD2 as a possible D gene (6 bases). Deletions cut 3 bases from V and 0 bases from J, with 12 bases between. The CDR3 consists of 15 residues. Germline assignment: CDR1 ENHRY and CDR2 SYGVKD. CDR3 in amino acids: CAISEGTSRSYEQYF. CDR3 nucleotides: TGTGCCATCAGTGAAGGGACTTCCCGCTCCTACGAGCAGTACTTC.

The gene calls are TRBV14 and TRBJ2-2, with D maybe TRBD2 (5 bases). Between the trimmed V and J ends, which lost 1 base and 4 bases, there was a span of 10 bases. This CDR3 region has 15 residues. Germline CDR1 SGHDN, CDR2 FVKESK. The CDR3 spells CASSQVLGSTGELFF. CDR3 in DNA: TGTGCCAGCAGCCAAGTATTAGGGAGCACCGGGGAGCTGTTTTTT.

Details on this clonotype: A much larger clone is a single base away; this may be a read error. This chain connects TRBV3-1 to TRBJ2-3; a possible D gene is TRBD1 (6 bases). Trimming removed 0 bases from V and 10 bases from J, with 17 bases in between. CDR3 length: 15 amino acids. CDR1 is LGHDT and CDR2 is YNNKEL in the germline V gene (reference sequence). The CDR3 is CASSQDALPGDSQYF. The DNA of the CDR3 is TGTGCCAGCAGCCAAGATGCCCTTCCAGGGGATTCGCAGTATTTT.

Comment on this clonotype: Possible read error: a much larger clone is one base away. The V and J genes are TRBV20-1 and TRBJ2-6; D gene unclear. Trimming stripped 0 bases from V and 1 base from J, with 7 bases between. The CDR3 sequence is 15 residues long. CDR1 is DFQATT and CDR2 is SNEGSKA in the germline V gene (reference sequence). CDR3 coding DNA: TGCAGTGCTAGAGAGTGGACGTCTGGGGCCAACGTCCTGACTTTC. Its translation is CSAREWTSGANVLTF.

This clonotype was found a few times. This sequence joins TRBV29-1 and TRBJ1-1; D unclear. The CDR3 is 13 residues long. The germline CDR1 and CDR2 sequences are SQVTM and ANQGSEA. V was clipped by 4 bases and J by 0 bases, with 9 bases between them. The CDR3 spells CSVAWDLNTEAFF. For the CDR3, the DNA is TGCAGCGTTGCATGGGATCTGAACACTGAAGCTTTCTTT.

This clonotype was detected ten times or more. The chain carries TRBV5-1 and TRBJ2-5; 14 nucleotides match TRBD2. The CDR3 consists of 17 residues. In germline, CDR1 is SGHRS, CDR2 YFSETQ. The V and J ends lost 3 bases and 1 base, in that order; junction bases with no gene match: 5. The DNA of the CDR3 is TGCGCCAGCAGCTCCGGCGGGACTAGCGGGGGCCAAGAGACCCAGTACTTC. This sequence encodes CASSSGGTSGGQETQYF. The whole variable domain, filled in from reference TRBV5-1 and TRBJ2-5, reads KAGVTQTPRYLIKTRGQQVTLSCSPISGHRSVSWYQQTPGQGLQFLFEYFSETQRNKGNFPGRFSGRQFSNSRSEMNVSTLELGDSALYLCASSSGGTSGGQETQYFGPGTRLLVL.

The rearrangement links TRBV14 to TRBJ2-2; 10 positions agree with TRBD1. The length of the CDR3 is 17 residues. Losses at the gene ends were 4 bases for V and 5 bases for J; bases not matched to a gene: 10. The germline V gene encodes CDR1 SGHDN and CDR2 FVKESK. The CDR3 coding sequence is TGTGCCAGCAGCCCGTCTATCAGGACAGGGGGTACCGGGGAGCTGTTTTTT. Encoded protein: CASSPSIRTGGTGELFF.

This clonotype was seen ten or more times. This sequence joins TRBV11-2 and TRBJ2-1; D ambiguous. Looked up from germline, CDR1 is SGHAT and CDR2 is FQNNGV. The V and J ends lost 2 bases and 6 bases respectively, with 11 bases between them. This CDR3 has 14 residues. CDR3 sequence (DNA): TGTGCCAGCAGCTTACCGCCTTCGAGCAATGAGCAGTTCTTC. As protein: CASSLPPSSNEQFF.

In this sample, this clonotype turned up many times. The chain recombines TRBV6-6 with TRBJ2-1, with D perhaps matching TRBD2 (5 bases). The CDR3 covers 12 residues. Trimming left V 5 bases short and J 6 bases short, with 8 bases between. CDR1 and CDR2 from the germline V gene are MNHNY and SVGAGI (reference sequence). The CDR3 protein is CASSPLVNEQFF. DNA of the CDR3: TGTGCCAGCAGTCCACTAGTCAATGAGCAGTTCTTC.

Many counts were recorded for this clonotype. CDR3: CASSQGTGELFF. The DNA for the CDR3 is TGTGCCAGCAGCCAAGGCACCGGGGAGCTGTTTTTT. The chain joins TRBV3-1 to TRBJ2-2; D remains ambiguous. The CDR3 covers 12 residues. Germline V gene lookup returns CDR1 LGHDT and CDR2 YNNKEL (reference sequence). The germline V and J ends were trimmed by 1 base and 4 bases, with 1 base remaining between them.

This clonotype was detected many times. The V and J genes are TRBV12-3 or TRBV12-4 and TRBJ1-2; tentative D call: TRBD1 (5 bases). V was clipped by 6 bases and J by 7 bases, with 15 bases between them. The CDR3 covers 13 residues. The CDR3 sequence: CASSHDSKAGYTF. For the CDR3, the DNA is TGTGCCAGCAGCCACGACAGTAAGGCTGGCTACACCTTC.

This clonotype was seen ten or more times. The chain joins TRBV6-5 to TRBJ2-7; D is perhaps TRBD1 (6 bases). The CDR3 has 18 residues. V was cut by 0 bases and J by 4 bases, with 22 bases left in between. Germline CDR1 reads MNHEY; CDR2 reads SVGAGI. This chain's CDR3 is CASSYSSTHGQMRYEQYF. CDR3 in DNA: TGTGCCAGCAGTTACTCGAGTACCCACGGACAGATGAGGTACGAGCAGTACTTC.

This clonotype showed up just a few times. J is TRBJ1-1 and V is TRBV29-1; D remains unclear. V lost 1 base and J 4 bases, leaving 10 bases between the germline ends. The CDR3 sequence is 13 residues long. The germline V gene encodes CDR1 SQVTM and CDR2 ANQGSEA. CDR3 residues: CSVEGEGGTEAFF. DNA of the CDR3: TGCAGCGTTGAAGGGGAAGGCGGCACTGAAGCTTTCTTT.

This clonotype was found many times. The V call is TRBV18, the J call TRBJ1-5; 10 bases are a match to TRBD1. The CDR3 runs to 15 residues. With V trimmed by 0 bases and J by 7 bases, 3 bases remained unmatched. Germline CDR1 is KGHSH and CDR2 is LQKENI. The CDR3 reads CASSPPGQGIQPQHF. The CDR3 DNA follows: TGTGCCAGCTCACCACCGGGACAGGGGATCCAGCCCCAGCATTTT.

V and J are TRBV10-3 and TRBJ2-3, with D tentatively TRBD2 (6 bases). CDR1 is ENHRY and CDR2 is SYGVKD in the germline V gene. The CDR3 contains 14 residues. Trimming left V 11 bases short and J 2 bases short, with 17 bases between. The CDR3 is CAGAGGKYTDTQYF. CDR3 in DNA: TGTGCCGGAGCCGGCGGGAAATACACAGATACGCAGTATTTT.

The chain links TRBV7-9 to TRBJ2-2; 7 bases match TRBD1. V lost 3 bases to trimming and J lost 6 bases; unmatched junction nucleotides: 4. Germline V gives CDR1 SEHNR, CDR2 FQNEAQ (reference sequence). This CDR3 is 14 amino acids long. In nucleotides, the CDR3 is TGTGCCAGCAGCTTTACAGGGGTGCCCGGGGAGCTGTTTTTT. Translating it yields CASSFTGVPGELFF.

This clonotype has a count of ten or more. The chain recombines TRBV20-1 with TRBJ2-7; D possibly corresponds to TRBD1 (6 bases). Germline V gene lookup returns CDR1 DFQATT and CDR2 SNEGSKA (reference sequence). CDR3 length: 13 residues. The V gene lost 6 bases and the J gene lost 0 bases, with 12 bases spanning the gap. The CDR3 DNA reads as TGCAGTGCCACGGACAGACCCTCCTACGAGCAGTACTTC. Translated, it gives CSATDRPSYEQYF.